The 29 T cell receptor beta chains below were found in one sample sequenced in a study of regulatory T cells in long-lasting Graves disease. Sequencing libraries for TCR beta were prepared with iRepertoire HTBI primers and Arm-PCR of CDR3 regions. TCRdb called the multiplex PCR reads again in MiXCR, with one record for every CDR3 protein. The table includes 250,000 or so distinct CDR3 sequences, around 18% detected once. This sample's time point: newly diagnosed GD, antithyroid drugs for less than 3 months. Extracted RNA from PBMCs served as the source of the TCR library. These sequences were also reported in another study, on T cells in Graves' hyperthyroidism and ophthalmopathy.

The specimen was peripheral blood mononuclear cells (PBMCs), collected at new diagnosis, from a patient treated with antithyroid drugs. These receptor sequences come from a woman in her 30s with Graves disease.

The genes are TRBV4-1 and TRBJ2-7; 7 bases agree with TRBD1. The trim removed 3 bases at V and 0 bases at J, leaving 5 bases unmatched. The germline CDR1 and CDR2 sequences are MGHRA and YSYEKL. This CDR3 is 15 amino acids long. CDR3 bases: TGCGCCAGCAGCCAGCCGGGACAGAGCTCCTACGAGCAGTACTTC. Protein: CASSQPGQSSYEQYF.

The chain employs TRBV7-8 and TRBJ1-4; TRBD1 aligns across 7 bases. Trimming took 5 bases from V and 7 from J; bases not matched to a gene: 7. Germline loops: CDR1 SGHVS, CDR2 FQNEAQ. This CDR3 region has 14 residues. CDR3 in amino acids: CASSLNGQAEKLFF. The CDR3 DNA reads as TGTGCCAGCAGCCTGAACGGACAGGCTGAAAAACTGTTTTTT.

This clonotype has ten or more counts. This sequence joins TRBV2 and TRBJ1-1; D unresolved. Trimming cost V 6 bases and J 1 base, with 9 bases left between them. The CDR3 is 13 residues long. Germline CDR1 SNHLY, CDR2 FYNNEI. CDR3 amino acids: CASRGYANTEAFF. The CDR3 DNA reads TGTGCCAGCAGGGGATATGCGAACACTGAAGCTTTCTTT.

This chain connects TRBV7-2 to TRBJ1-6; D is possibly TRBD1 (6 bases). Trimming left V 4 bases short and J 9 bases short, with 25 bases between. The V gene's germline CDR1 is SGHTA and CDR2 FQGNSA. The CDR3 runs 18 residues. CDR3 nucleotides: TGTGCCAGCAGCTCAGCATCTATAGCGGGGGCTATGGGTTCACCCCTCCACTTT. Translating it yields CASSSASIAGAMGSPLHF.

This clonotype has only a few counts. In DNA form, the CDR3 reads TGTGCCAGTAAGCTGGGCCCATCTACAACTAATGAAAAACTGTTTTTT. Its protein product is CASKLGPSTTNEKLFF. This sequence joins TRBV19 and TRBJ1-4; D remains ambiguous. V was pared by 7 bases and J by 0 bases, with 15 bases between. This CDR3 region has 16 residues. Germline CDR1 and CDR2: LNHDA and SQIVND (reference sequence). Full variable domain (rest looked up from reference TRBV19 and TRBJ1-4): DGGITQSPKYLFRKEGQNVTLSCEQNLNHDAMYWYRQDPGQGLRLIYYSQIVNDFQKGDIAEGYSVSREKKESFPLTVTSAQKNPTAFYLCASKLGPSTTNEKLFFGSGTQLSVL.

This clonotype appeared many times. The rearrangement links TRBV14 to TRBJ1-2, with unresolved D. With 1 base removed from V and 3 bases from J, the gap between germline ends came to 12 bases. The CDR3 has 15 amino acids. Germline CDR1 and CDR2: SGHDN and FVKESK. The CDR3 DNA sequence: TGTGCCAGCAGCCAAGCGCCCGGGATGGACTATGGCTACACCTTC. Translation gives CASSQAPGMDYGYTF.

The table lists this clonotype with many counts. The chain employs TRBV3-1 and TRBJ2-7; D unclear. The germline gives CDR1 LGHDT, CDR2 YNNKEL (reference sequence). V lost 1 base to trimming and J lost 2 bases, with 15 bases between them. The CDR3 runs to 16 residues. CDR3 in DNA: TGTGCCAGCAGCCAAGTGAAGGGTCTTGGGACCTACGAGCAGTACTTC. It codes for CASSQVKGLGTYEQYF.

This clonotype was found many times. CDR3 loop: CSSDRGGDTQYF. The DNA of the CDR3 is TGCAGCTCTGACAGGGGCGGAGATACGCAGTATTTT. This chain joins TRBV29-1 and TRBJ2-3; 8 nucleotides line up with TRBD1. Trimming at V came to 8 bases and at J to 5 bases, leaving 6 bases not matched to a gene. Germline-derived CDR1 and CDR2 are SQVTM and ANQGSEA. The CDR3 is 12 amino acids.

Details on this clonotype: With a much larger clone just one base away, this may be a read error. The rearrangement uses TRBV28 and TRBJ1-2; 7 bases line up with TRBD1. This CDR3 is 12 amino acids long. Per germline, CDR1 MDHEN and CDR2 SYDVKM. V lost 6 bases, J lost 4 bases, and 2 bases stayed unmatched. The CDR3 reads CASRQGCYGYTF. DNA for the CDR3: TGTGCCAGCAGACAGGGGTGCTATGGCTACACCTTC.

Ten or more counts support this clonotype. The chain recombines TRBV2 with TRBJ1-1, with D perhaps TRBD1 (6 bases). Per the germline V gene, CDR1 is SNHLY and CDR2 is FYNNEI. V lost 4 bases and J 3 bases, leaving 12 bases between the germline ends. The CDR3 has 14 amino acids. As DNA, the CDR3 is TGTGCCAGCAGTGCAGCGGGGGCCGACACTGAAGCTTTCTTT. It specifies CASSAAGADTEAFF.

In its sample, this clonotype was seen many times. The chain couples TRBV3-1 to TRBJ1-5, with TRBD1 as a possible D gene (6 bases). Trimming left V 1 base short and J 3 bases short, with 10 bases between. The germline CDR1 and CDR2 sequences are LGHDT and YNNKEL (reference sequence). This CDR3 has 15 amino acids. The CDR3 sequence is CASSQGGGPNQPQHF. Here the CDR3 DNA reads TGTGCCAGCAGCCAAGGAGGGGGGCCCAATCAGCCCCAGCATTTT.

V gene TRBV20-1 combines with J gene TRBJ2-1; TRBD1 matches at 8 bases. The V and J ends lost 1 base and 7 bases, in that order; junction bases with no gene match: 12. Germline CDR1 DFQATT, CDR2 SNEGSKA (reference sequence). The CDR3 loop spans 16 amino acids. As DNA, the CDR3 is TGCAGTGCTAGAGGGTCGAGGCAGGGGGCGCCAAATGAGCAGTTCTTC. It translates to CSARGSRQGAPNEQFF.

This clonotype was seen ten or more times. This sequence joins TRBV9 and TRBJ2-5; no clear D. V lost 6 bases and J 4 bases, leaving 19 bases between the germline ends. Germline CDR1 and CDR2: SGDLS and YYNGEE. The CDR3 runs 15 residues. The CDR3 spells CASTSSGGRGETQYF. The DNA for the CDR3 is TGTGCCAGCACCAGTAGTGGCGGCCGAGGAGAGACCCAGTACTTC.

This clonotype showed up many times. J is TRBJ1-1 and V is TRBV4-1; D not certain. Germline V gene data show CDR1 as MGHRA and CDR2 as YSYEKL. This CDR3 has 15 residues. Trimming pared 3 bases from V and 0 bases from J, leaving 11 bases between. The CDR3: CASSHRRALNTEAFF. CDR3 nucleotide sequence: TGCGCCAGCAGCCATCGGAGGGCGTTGAACACTGAAGCTTTCTTT.

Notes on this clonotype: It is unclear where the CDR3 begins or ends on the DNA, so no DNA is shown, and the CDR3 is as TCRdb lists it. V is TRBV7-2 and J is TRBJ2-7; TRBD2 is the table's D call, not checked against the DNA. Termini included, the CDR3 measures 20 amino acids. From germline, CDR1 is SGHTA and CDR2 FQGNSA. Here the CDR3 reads CASSFYICSASGGAGYEQYF.

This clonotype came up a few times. The CDR3 region has the DNA TGCGCCAGCAGCCCCAGACAGGCGAACACCGGGGAGCTGTTTTTT. Translated, it gives CASSPRQANTGELFF. The gene calls are TRBV4-1 and TRBJ2-2, with a possible D match to TRBD1 (6 bases). Trimming removed 4 bases from V and 0 bases from J, with 9 bases in between. Germline V gene sequence: CDR1 MGHRA, CDR2 YSYEKL. The CDR3 loop spans 15 amino acids.

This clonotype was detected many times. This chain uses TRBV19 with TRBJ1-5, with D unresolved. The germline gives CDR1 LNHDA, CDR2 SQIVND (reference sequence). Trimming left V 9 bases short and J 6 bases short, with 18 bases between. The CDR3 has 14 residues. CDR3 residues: CASSLAGRSQPQHF. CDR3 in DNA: TGTGCCAGCTCCCTGGCGGGGAGGAGTCAGCCCCAGCATTTT.

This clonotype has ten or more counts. The CDR3 here is CSVESETGVAEAFF. The CDR3 DNA reads as TGCAGCGTTGAATCCGAGACAGGGGTGGCTGAAGCTTTCTTT. V and J are TRBV29-1 and TRBJ1-1, with 8 nucleotides matching TRBD1. CDR1 SQVTM and CDR2 ANQGSEA come from the germline V gene. The CDR3 runs 14 residues. J lost 6 bases, V lost 2 bases, and 8 bases had no gene match.

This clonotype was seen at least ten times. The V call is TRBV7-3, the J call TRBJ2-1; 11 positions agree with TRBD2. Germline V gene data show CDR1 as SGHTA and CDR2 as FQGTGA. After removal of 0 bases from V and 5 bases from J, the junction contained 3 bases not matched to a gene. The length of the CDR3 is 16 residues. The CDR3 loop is CASSLTSGGANNEQFF. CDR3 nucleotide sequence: TGTGCCAGCAGCTTAACTAGCGGGGGGGCAAACAATGAGCAGTTCTTC.

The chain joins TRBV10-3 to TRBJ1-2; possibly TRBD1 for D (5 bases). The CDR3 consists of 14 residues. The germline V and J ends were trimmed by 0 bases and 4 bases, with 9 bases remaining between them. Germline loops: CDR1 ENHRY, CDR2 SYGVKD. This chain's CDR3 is CAISESQGAYGYTF. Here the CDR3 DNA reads TGTGCCATCAGTGAGTCCCAGGGCGCCTATGGCTACACCTTC.

The CDR3 is CASSSGGRLTEAFF. The DNA for the CDR3 is TGTGCCAGCAGCTCCGGAGGCCGACTCACTGAAGCTTTCTTT. This chain connects TRBV7-9 to TRBJ1-1; D call uncertain. The CDR3 is made up of 14 amino acids. V was clipped by 4 bases and J by 4 bases, with 13 bases between them. Germline lookup yields CDR1 SEHNR and CDR2 FQNEAQ (reference sequence). The full variable domain, with the rest looked up from reference TRBV7-9 and TRBJ1-1, is DTGVSQNPRHKITKRGQNVTFRCDPISEHNRLYWYRQTLGQGPEFLTYFQNEAQLEKSRLLSDRFSAERPKGSFSTLEIQRTEQGDSAMYLCASSSGGRLTEAFFGQGTRLTVV.

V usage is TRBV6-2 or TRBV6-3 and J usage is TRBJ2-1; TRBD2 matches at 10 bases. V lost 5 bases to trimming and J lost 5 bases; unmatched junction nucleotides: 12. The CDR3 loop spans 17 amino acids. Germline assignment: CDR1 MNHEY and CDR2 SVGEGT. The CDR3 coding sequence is TGTGCCAGCAGTCACGGACTTAGCGGGGGGAATGACAATGAGCAGTTCTTC. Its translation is CASSHGLSGGNDNEQFF.

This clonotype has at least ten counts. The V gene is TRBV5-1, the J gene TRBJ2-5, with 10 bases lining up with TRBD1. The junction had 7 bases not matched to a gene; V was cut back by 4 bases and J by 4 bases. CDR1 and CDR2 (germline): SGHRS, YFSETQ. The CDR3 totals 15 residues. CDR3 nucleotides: TGCGCCAGCAGCCATCAATGGACAGGGGGAGAGACCCAGTACTTC. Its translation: CASSHQWTGGETQYF.

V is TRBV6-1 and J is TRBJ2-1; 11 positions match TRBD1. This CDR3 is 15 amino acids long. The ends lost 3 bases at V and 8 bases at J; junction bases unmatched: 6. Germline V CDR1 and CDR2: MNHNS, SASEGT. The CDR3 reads CASSDGQGAFYEQFF. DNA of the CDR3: TGTGCCAGCAGTGACGGACAGGGGGCGTTCTATGAGCAGTTCTTC.

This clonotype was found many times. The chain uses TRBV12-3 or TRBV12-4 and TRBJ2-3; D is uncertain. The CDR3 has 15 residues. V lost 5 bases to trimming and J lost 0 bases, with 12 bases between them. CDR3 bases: TGTGCCAGCAGTCACGACGGAGCCAGCACAGATACGCAGTATTTT. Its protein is CASSHDGASTDTQYF.

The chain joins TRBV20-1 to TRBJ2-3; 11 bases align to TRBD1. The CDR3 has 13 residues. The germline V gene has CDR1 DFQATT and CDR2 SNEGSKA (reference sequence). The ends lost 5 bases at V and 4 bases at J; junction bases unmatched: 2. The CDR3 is CSAGQGAADTQYF. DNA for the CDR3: TGCAGTGCTGGACAGGGGGCCGCAGATACGCAGTATTTT.

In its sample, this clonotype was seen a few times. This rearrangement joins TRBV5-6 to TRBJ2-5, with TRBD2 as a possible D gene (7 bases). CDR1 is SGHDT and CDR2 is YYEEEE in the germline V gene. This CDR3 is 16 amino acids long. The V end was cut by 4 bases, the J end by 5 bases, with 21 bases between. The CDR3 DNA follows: TGTGCCAGCAGCCCAGTGGGGGGGGCGGTAGGGGAGACCCAGTACTTC. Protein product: CASSPVGGAVGETQYF.

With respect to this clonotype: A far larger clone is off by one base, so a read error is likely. CDR3 in DNA: TGTGCCAGCAGCTTATGGGCAGCCGATGGGAATGGCTACACCTTC. Its translation is CASSLWAADGNGYTF. The rearrangement joins TRBV2 to TRBJ1-2; D unclear. Trimming stripped 6 bases from V and 6 bases from J, with 20 bases between. The CDR3 extends over 15 amino acids. Germline CDR1 is SNHLY and CDR2 is FYNNEI.

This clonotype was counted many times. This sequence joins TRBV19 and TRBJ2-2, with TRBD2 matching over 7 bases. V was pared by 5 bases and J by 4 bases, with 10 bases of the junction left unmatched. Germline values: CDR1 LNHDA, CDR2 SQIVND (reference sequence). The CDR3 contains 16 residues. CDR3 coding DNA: TGTGCCAGTAGTGACAGCGGGGTCCGGCGCACCGGGGAGCTGTTTTTT. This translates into CASSDSGVRRTGELFF.